This T cell receptor beta chain is from a study of T cell responses to AZD1222 COVID-19 vaccine. Study-wide results and limits: Donors were mostly white British, more females; clonal diversity possibly underestimated.

About this clone itself: The antigen remains unidentified.

Using immunoSEQ multiplex PCR, the repertoire was profiled, and TCRdb retains in-frame clones only, with some absent. The sample holds approximately 52,000 clones, approximately 88% seen once. The sequence came from an adult who received the AZD1222 COVID-19 vaccine. Here the sequenced sample was peripheral blood, taken 28 days after the second AZD1222 dose.

CDR3 DNA: TGTGCCAGCAGTTTCGGACAGGGACGTTGGGACATGAACACTGAAGCTTTCTTT. Its protein product is CASSFGQGRWDMNTEAFF. The V call is TRBV28, the J call TRBJ1-1; TRBD1 aligns across 8 bases. This CDR3 has 18 amino acids. Germline V lookup: CDR1 MDHEN, CDR2 SYDVKM. V gave up 3 bases and J gave up 0 bases; unmatched junction bases: 12.